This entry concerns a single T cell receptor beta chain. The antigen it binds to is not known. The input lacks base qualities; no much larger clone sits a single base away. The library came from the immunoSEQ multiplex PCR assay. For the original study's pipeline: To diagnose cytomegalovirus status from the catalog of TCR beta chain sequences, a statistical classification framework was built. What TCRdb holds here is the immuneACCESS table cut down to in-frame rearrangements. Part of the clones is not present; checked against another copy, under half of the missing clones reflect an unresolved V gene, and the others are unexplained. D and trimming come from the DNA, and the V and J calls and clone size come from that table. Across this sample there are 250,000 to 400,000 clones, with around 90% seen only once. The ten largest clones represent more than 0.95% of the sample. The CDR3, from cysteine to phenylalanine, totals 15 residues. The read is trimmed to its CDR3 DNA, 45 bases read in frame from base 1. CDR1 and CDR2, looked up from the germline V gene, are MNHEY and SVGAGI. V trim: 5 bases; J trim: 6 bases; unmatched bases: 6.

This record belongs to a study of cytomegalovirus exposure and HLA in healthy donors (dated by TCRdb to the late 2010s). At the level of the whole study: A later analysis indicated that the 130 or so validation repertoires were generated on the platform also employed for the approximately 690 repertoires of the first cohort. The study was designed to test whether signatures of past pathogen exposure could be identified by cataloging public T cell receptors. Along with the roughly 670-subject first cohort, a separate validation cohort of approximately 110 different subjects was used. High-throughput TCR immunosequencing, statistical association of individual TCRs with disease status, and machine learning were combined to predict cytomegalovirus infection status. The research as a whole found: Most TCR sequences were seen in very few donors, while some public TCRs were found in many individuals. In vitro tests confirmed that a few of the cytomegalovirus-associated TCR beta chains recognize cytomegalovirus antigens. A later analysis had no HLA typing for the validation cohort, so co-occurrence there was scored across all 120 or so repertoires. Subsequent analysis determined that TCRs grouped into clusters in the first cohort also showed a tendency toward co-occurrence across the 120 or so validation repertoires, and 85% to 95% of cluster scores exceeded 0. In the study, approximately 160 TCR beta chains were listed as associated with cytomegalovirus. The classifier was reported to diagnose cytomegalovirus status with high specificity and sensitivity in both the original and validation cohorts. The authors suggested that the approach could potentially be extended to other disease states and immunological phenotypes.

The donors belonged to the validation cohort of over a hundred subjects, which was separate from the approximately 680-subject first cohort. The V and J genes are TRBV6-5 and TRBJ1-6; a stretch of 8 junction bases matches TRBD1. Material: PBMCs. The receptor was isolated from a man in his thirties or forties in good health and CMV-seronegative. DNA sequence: TGTGCCAGCAGTCCTCAGGGGGCAGGTAATTCACCCCTCCACTTT. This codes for CASSPQGAGNSPLHF.